Shown below are 2 T cell receptor beta chains from a single sample sequenced in a study of blood T cell repertoires in COVID-19. The table came from immunoSEQ multiplex PCR; TCRdb's copy has only in-frame clones and leaves some out. The table has roughly 500,000 clones, roughly 89% seen once. The sample was peripheral blood. All receptors come from a man between 18 and 29 years old with COVID-19, enrolled during active disease.

The CDR3 reads CASSSGQGEQYF. The CDR3 nucleotides are TGTGCCAGCAGTTCGGGACAGGGTGAGCAGTACTTC. This sequence joins TRBV27 and TRBJ2-7; 9 positions match TRBD1. Losses at the gene ends were 4 bases for V and 7 bases for J; bases not matched to a gene: 2. The CDR3 covers 12 residues. Germline-derived CDR1 and CDR2 are MNHEY and SMNVEV (reference sequence).

The rearrangement uses TRBV19 and TRBJ1-5, with D possibly being TRBD1 (6 bases). The length of the CDR3 is 16 residues. V lost 2 bases and J lost 5, with 16 bases in between. The germline CDR1 and CDR2 sequences are LNHDA and SQIVND (reference sequence). DNA for the CDR3: TGTGCCAGTAGTATAAGTTACAGCCCAGGGGATCAGCCCCAGCATTTT. As protein: CASSISYSPGDQPQHF.